These T cell receptor beta chains were read from a single sample in a study of T cells in Graves' hyperthyroidism and ophthalmopathy. Via MiXCR, TCRdb re-called the multiplex PCR reads, giving one row per CDR3 protein. The sample records hundreds of thousands of distinct CDR3 sequences, roughly a third being singletons. Sequencing used blood. Every receptor here comes from a woman aged 40-49 years with Graves' hyperthyroidism. Each CDR3 is given with its conserved first and last residue. Each record gives: D gene, J gene, V gene, clone size, CDR3 DNA, CDR3 protein. The D gene is left open where the match is weak. Not all rows give a size; the values are once, few, many and, for expanded clones, a class.

D gene: NA; J gene: TRBJ1-2; V gene: TRBV10-3; clone size: NA; CDR3 DNA: TGTGCCATCAGTGAGGGTCGCGGTGGCTACACCTTC; CDR3 protein: CAISEGRGGYTF
D gene: NA; J gene: TRBJ2-5; V gene: TRBV20-1; clone size: many; CDR3 DNA: TGCAGTGCTAGACACTCCCCAGCGGCCGCGGAGACCCAGTACTTC; CDR3 protein: CSARHSPAAAETQYF
D gene: TRBD1; J gene: TRBJ1-2; V gene: TRBV19; clone size: once; CDR3 DNA: TGTGCCAGTAGTCTTTGGGGGACAGGGGGCCACGGTGGCTACACCTTC; CDR3 protein: CASSLWGTGGHGGYTF
D gene: NA; J gene: TRBJ1-5; V gene: TRBV24-1; clone size: many; CDR3 DNA: TGTGCCACCAGGGCTACTTACCCAAGCAATCAGCCCCAGCATTTT; CDR3 protein: CATRATYPSNQPQHF
D gene: TRBD1; J gene: TRBJ2-7; V gene: TRBV6-6; clone size: NA; CDR3 DNA: TGTGCCAGCAGTTACTCGACAGGGGGGGACTACGAGCAGTACTTC; CDR3 protein: CASSYSTGGDYEQYF
D gene: NA; J gene: TRBJ1-2; V gene: TRBV4-3; clone size: NA; CDR3 DNA: TGCGCCAGCAGCCAAGAGGTCACGGGGTGGAGTGGCTACACCTTC; CDR3 protein: CASSQEVTGWSGYTF
D gene: TRBD2; J gene: TRBJ2-2; V gene: TRBV7-2; clone size: NA; CDR3 DNA: TGTGCCAGCAGCTTAAGCGGGGCTGGGCGGGAGCTGTTTTTT; CDR3 protein: CASSLSGAGRELFF
D gene: NA; J gene: TRBJ1-5; V gene: TRBV6-2/TRBV6-3; clone size: many; CDR3 DNA: TGTGCCAGCAGTGCCAACAGGGAACAGCCCCAGCATTTT; CDR3 protein: CASSANREQPQHF
D gene: NA; J gene: TRBJ1-2; V gene: TRBV2; clone size: few; CDR3 DNA: TGTGCCAGCAGTGATCGGACGGTGGGCTATGGCTACACCTTC; CDR3 protein: CASSDRTVGYGYTF
D gene: NA; J gene: TRBJ2-5; V gene: TRBV18; clone size: few; CDR3 DNA: TGTGCCAGCTCCCAAAGCTTAGAGACCCAGTACTTC; CDR3 protein: CASSQSLETQYF
D gene: TRBD1; J gene: TRBJ1-1; V gene: TRBV6-5; clone size: NA; CDR3 DNA: TGTGCCATCAGTGGACAGGGGGAGGGGAACACTGAAGCTTTCTTT; CDR3 protein: CAISGQGEGNTEAFF
D gene: NA; J gene: TRBJ1-1; V gene: TRBV12-3/TRBV12-4; clone size: few; CDR3 DNA: TGTGCCAGCAGTCAGGGAAGGGTGTTTGAAGCTTTCTTT; CDR3 protein: CASSQGRVFEAFF
D gene: TRBD1; J gene: TRBJ2-5; V gene: TRBV5-1; clone size: NA; CDR3 DNA: TGCGCCAGCAGCCAGGACAGGGCGGAGACCCAGTGCTTC; CDR3 protein: CASSQDRAETQCF
D gene: NA; J gene: TRBJ1-1; V gene: TRBV5-1; clone size: NA; CDR3 DNA: TGCGCCAGCAGCACGGACTCCGGGGACACTGAAGCTTTCTTT; CDR3 protein: CASSTDSGDTEAFF
D gene: NA; J gene: TRBJ2-7; V gene: TRBV7-9; clone size: many; CDR3 DNA: TGTGCCAGCAGCTTAGAACTGACCCACGAGCAGTACTTC; CDR3 protein: CASSLELTHEQYF
D gene: TRBD2; J gene: TRBJ2-1; V gene: TRBV29-1; clone size: NA; CDR3 DNA: TGCAGCGGCACTAGCGGATCATACAATGAGCAGTTCTTC; CDR3 protein: CSGTSGSYNEQFF
D gene: NA; J gene: TRBJ1-1; V gene: TRBV30; clone size: few; CDR3 DNA: TGTGCCTGGATGAAACCGTGGTTCTTT; CDR3 protein: CAWMKPWFF
D gene: NA; J gene: TRBJ1-1; V gene: TRBV10-3; clone size: many; CDR3 DNA: TGTGCCATCAAGGGTAAGGGGAACACTGAAGCTTTCTTT; CDR3 protein: CAIKGKGNTEAFF
D gene: TRBD1; J gene: TRBJ1-4; V gene: TRBV6-5; clone size: NA; CDR3 DNA: TGTGCCAGCAGTTACGGGACAGGGGCCACTAATGAAAAACTGTTTTTT; CDR3 protein: CASSYGTGATNEKLFF
D gene: NA; J gene: TRBJ1-5; V gene: TRBV10-3; clone size: many; CDR3 DNA: TGTGCCATCAGTGAGTCTGGGCGATTGGGCAATCAGCCCCAGCATTTT; CDR3 protein: CAISESGRLGNQPQHF
D gene: TRBD1; J gene: TRBJ1-1; V gene: TRBV5-1; clone size: NA; CDR3 DNA: TGCGCCAGCAGCTGGTCGGGACAGGGCGTCCCTGAAGCTTTCTTT; CDR3 protein: CASSWSGQGVPEAFF
D gene: TRBD1; J gene: TRBJ1-2; V gene: TRBV19; clone size: many; CDR3 DNA: TGTGCCAGTAGTCCACCGAACCAGGGGGCTGGCTACACCTTC; CDR3 protein: CASSPPNQGAGYTF
D gene: TRBD1; J gene: TRBJ1-2; V gene: TRBV7-2; clone size: many; CDR3 DNA: TGTGCCAGCAGCTTGGGGACAGGGTATTATGGCTACACCTTC; CDR3 protein: CASSLGTGYYGYTF
D gene: NA; J gene: TRBJ2-5; V gene: TRBV25-1; clone size: NA; CDR3 DNA: TGTGCCAGCGGGGAAAGCTTAGGGACCCAGTACTTC; CDR3 protein: CASGESLGTQYF
D gene: NA; J gene: TRBJ1-1; V gene: TRBV5-5; clone size: many; CDR3 DNA: TGTGCCAGCACACTTGCAGGGAACACTGAAGCTTTCTTT; CDR3 protein: CASTLAGNTEAFF
D gene: NA; J gene: TRBJ2-7; V gene: TRBV12-5; clone size: NA; CDR3 DNA: TGTGCCAGTGGTTCCCCGGACCAGACCTACGGGCAGTACTTC; CDR3 protein: CASGSPDQTYGQYF
D gene: TRBD1; J gene: TRBJ1-5; V gene: TRBV20-1; clone size: NA; CDR3 DNA: TGCAGTGCTAGCCGTGGACAGGATCTAACGACGGGGCAGCCCCAGCATTTT; CDR3 protein: CSASRGQDLTTGQPQHF
D gene: TRBD2; J gene: TRBJ2-2; V gene: TRBV12-5; clone size: NA; CDR3 DNA: TGTGCCAGCAGTTTCTTTGTAGCGGGGGGGCGAATCGGGGAGCTGTTTTTT; CDR3 protein: CASSFFVAGGRIGELFF
D gene: NA; J gene: TRBJ2-5; V gene: TRBV20-1; clone size: NA; CDR3 DNA: TGCAGTGCTAGTGGTTCGCGGGGACCCCTAAGGGGTAACACCCAGTACTTC; CDR3 protein: CSASGSRGPLRGNTQYF
D gene: NA; J gene: TRBJ2-7; V gene: TRBV5-4; clone size: many; CDR3 DNA: TGTGCCAGCAGCTCTAAAGATTACGAGCAGTACTTC; CDR3 protein: CASSSKDYEQYF
D gene: NA; J gene: TRBJ2-7; V gene: TRBV13; clone size: few; CDR3 DNA: TGTGCCAGCAGCCACTCCCCAGGTGACTCCCACTCCTACGAGCAGTACTTC; CDR3 protein: CASSHSPGDSHSYEQYF
D gene: TRBD2; J gene: TRBJ2-5; V gene: TRBV7-9; clone size: many; CDR3 DNA: TGTGCCAGCAGCTCCCAGACTAGCGGGAGGCCATTTAAGACCCAGTACTTC; CDR3 protein: CASSSQTSGRPFKTQYF
D gene: NA; J gene: TRBJ1-1; V gene: TRBV25-1; clone size: NA; CDR3 DNA: TGTGCCGACAGTCACACTGAAGCTTTCTTT; CDR3 protein: CADSHTEAFF
D gene: TRBD1; J gene: TRBJ2-7; V gene: TRBV12-3/TRBV12-4; clone size: few; CDR3 DNA: TGTGCCAGCAGCACACAGGGGGTTCTTTCCCTCTCCTACGAGCAGTACTTC; CDR3 protein: CASSTQGVLSLSYEQYF
D gene: TRBD1; J gene: TRBJ1-6; V gene: TRBV4-1; clone size: NA; CDR3 DNA: TGCGCCAGCAGCCCGGCCGGGACAGGGTCTCGGAGCTATAATTCACCCCTCCACTTT; CDR3 protein: CASSPAGTGSRSYNSPLHF
D gene: TRBD1; J gene: TRBJ1-1; V gene: TRBV19; clone size: few; CDR3 DNA: TGTGCCAGTTCGGCAACAGGGGTGGGGACTGAAGCTTTCTTT; CDR3 protein: CASSATGVGTEAFF
D gene: NA; J gene: TRBJ1-2; V gene: TRBV15; clone size: NA; CDR3 DNA: TGTGCCACCAGCAGAGATAGAGGACTCTATGGCTACACCTTC; CDR3 protein: CATSRDRGLYGYTF
D gene: NA; J gene: TRBJ1-1; V gene: TRBV20-1; clone size: many; CDR3 DNA: TGCAGTGCTAGAGCCCCCGTGAACACTGAAGCTTTCTTT; CDR3 protein: CSARAPVNTEAFF
D gene: NA; J gene: TRBJ1-2; V gene: TRBV15; clone size: NA; CDR3 DNA: TGTGCCACCAGCAGGAGGGGGGGCTCTGAAGGCTACACCTTC; CDR3 protein: CATSRRGGSEGYTF
D gene: NA; J gene: TRBJ2-5; V gene: TRBV7-2; clone size: few; CDR3 DNA: TGTGCCAGCAGCTTTATGTTTACGTTAGGGGAGACCCAGTACTTC; CDR3 protein: CASSFMFTLGETQYF
D gene: NA; J gene: TRBJ1-2; V gene: TRBV12-3/TRBV12-4; clone size: once; CDR3 DNA: TGTGCCAGCAGTTACCCGCAGGGCAACTATGGCTACACCTTC; CDR3 protein: CASSYPQGNYGYTF
D gene: TRBD2; J gene: TRBJ2-5; V gene: TRBV4-3; clone size: NA; CDR3 DNA: TGCGCCAGCAGCCAAAAACTAGCGGGAGGGGAGGAGACCCAGTACTTC; CDR3 protein: CASSQKLAGGEETQYF
D gene: NA; J gene: TRBJ1-5; V gene: TRBV29-1; clone size: NA; CDR3 DNA: TGCAGCGTCGAAAGGGCTAGCGGAGAGACCCAGCATTTT; CDR3 protein: CSVERASGETQHF
D gene: TRBD1; J gene: TRBJ1-2; V gene: TRBV2; clone size: NA; CDR3 DNA: TGTGCCAGCAGTGAACTGACAGGGATCAACTATGGCTACACCTTC; CDR3 protein: CASSELTGINYGYTF
D gene: NA; J gene: TRBJ2-7; V gene: TRBV6-5; clone size: many; CDR3 DNA: TGTGCCAGCAGCCGGCGACGTGAGAACAACGAGCAGTACTTC; CDR3 protein: CASSRRRENNEQYF
D gene: TRBD1; J gene: TRBJ1-5; V gene: TRBV12-3/TRBV12-4; clone size: NA; CDR3 DNA: TGTGCCAGCAGTTTAAGGGGGCGCAGCAATCAGCCCCAGCATTTT; CDR3 protein: CASSLRGRSNQPQHF
D gene: NA; J gene: TRBJ2-2; V gene: TRBV7-9; clone size: NA; CDR3 DNA: TGTGCCAGCAGCTTTTCGTCCGGGGAGCTGTTTTTT; CDR3 protein: CASSFSSGELFF
D gene: NA; J gene: TRBJ2-7; V gene: TRBV6-5; clone size: NA; CDR3 DNA: TGTGCCAGTTCGGACGGATACTACCAGCAGTACTTT; CDR3 protein: CASSDGYYQQYF
D gene: TRBD1; J gene: TRBJ2-7; V gene: TRBV20-1; clone size: many; CDR3 DNA: TGCAGTGCTACAACGGGACAGGCGTACGAGCAGTACTTC; CDR3 protein: CSATTGQAYEQYF
D gene: NA; J gene: TRBJ1-1; V gene: TRBV10-3; clone size: many; CDR3 DNA: TGTGCCATCAGTGAGGGAACCGGCCTCTGGAGCCTGAACACTGAAGCTTTCTTT; CDR3 protein: CAISEGTGLWSLNTEAFF